These T cell receptor beta chains were read from a single sample in a study of PD-1 blockade in classical Hodgkin lymphoma. The table came from immunoSEQ multiplex PCR; TCRdb's copy has only in-frame clones and leaves some out. The sample yields tens of thousands of clones, approximately 90% seen once. Sequenced here: CD4+ T cells from blood, sampled before the fourth cycle of nivolumab. The receptor source for this set is a human donor with classical Hodgkin lymphoma. CDR3s include the opening cysteine and the closing phenylalanine or tryptophan. The D gene is left open where the match is weak. Clone size is shown for a subset of rows, as once, few, many or a class of expanded clone.

d_call	clone_size	j_call	v_call	cdr3_nt	cdr3_aa
TRBD1	few	TRBJ2-7	TRBV10-2	TGCGCCAGCAGTGACCCAGGGGGCTCCCACTTC	CASSDPGGSHF
.	.	TRBJ1-4	TRBV4-2	TGTGCCAGCAGCCAAGGGGTCGGACAGATGGATGAAAAACTGTTTTTT	CASSQGVGQMDEKLFF
.	.	TRBJ1-5	TRBV28	TGTGCCAGCAGTGCAATACAGGCAGATCAGCCCCAGCATTTT	CASSAIQADQPQHF
.	.	TRBJ2-2	TRBV6-1	TGTGCCCTTAAGGGGGAGGGAATGGGCCGGGAGCTGTTTTTT	CALKGEGMGRELFF
.	.	TRBJ2-7	TRBV5-1	TGCGCCAGCAGCTCGTCGCCAGGGACTTCCTACGAGCAGTACTTC	CASSSSPGTSYEQYF
.	.	TRBJ2-7	TRBV5-1	TGCGCCAGCAGCTCCCTCGAAGGGGGAAGTGTTGCGAACGAGCAGTACTTC	CASSSLEGGSVANEQYF
TRBD2	.	TRBJ2-5	TRBV7-8	TGTGCCAGCAGCCCGATGGGACTGGGACTAGCGGGGTTGGGGGAGACCCAGTACTTC	CASSPMGLGLAGLGETQYF
.	once	TRBJ2-7	TRBV7-2	TGTGCCAGCAGCCCCTCCGGGTCCTCCTACGAGCAGTACTTC	CASSPSGSSYEQYF
TRBD1	.	TRBJ2-3	TRBV7-2	TGTGCCAGCAGCTTCTCTAGAAGGACAGGGGGCACAGATACGCAGTATTTT	CASSFSRRTGGTDTQYF
.	once	TRBJ1-5	TRBV19	TGTGCCAGTAGTATAGAGAGCAATCAGCCCCAGCATTTT	CASSIESNQPQHF
.	.	TRBJ2-7	TRBV11-2	TGTGCCAGCAGCCTCCCCCCCACTTACTACGAGCAGTACTTC	CASSLPPTYYEQYF
TRBD2	.	TRBJ2-3	TRBV5-6	TGTGCCAGCAGCCCCGCTCGGTGGCGGGAGTCCGCAGATACGCAGTATTTT	CASSPARWRESADTQYF
.	.	TRBJ1-2	TRBV5-5	TGTGCCAGCACCACCGTAGGGGCAGGGGATGGCTACACCTTC	CASTTVGAGDGYTF
.	.	TRBJ2-7	TRBV21-1	TGTGCCAGCGTCGACCCCACAGAGGGGGGTTTCTACGAGCAGTACTTC	CASVDPTEGGFYEQYF
.	.	TRBJ2-3	TRBV7-2	TGTGCCAGCAGCCTCCGTGAGGGGGGAGATACGCAGTATTTT	CASSLREGGDTQYF
.	.	TRBJ2-1	TRBV9	TGTGCCAGCAGCGTAGAGGGTCCCGGCGAGCAGTTCTTC	CASSVEGPGEQFF
.	few	TRBJ2-5	TRBV7-3	TGTGCCAGCAGCTTAATTGGGGAGTGGGGCGAGACCCAGTACTTC	CASSLIGEWGETQYF
.	.	TRBJ2-7	TRBV5-1	TGCGCCAGCAGCTTGGACGGGTCAGGGCCCTACGAGCAGTACTTC	CASSLDGSGPYEQYF
.	once	TRBJ2-5	TRBV7-2	TGTGCCAGCAGCTCTAGTGGGGGAGAGACCCAGTACTTC	CASSSSGGETQYF
.	.	TRBJ2-2	TRBV29-1	TGCAGCGCCTCGGGACAATCGAACACCGGGGAGCTGTTTTTT	CSASGQSNTGELFF
.	.	TRBJ1-5	TRBV10-2	TGCGCCAGCAGAGAGGGGAACGGCAATCAGCCCCAGCATTTT	CASREGNGNQPQHF
.	.	TRBJ2-1	TRBV18	TGTGCCAGCTCAGCAAATGGACTATACAATGAGCAGTTCTTC	CASSANGLYNEQFF
.	few	TRBJ1-3	TRBV9	TGTGCCAGCAGCGTAGGAGTTCGGTTGTCTGGAAACACCATATATTTT	CASSVGVRLSGNTIYF
TRBD1	once	TRBJ1-2	TRBV18	TGTGCCAGCTCACCCCTCCCTTCGGGACAGGGTAACTATGGCTACACCTTC	CASSPLPSGQGNYGYTF
.	.	TRBJ1-1	TRBV5-1	TGCGCCAGCAGATCGAACACTGAAGCTTTCTTT	CASRSNTEAFF
TRBD2	.	TRBJ2-2	TRBV28	TGTGCCAGCACATCCGGACTAGCGGACACCGGGGAGCTGTTTTTT	CASTSGLADTGELFF
.	once	TRBJ2-1	TRBV5-4	TGTGCCAGCAGCTTGGATCCGAGACTAGTCAGTAATGAGCAGTTCTTC	CASSLDPRLVSNEQFF
.	.	TRBJ2-1	TRBV5-1	TGCGCCAGCAGCTTGTTTTATGAGCAGTTCTTC	CASSLFYEQFF
.	.	TRBJ2-1	TRBV2	TGTGCCAGCAGTGAAGGCTGGGACATCTACAATGAGCAGTTCTTC	CASSEGWDIYNEQFF
TRBD1	.	TRBJ2-3	TRBV27	TGTGCCAGCAGTTCCACAGGGGGTCTCAGCACAGATACGCAGTATTTT	CASSSTGGLSTDTQYF
TRBD2	.	TRBJ2-1	TRBV2	TGTGCCAGCATGGGAGCGGGAGGGCTTTTGCAGTTCTTC	CASMGAGGLLQFF
.	.	TRBJ2-7	TRBV2	TGTGCCAGCGCGCTCTCCGGAGGCTCCTACGAGCAGTACTTC	CASALSGGSYEQYF
.	.	TRBJ1-6	TRBV5-1	TGCGCCAGCAGATGGGACACGGGGAATTCACCCCTCCACTTT	CASRWDTGNSPLHF
.	.	TRBJ1-1	TRBV15	TGTGCCACCAGGTCCCGCCTCATGAACACTGAAGCTTTCTTT	CATRSRLMNTEAFF
.	.	TRBJ2-5	TRBV30	TGTGCCTGGAGTGTACTCGACTCCGGGACCCAGTACTTC	CAWSVLDSGTQYF
TRBD1	.	TRBJ2-5	TRBV11-3	TGTGCCAGCAGCTTAGATGTGCGGGACAGGGGGCCAGAGACCCAGTACTTC	CASSLDVRDRGPETQYF
TRBD2	.	TRBJ2-3	TRBV19	TGTGCCAGTAGTGGGGGACTAGCGGGTTCGTATACGCAGTATTTT	CASSGGLAGSYTQYF
TRBD1	.	TRBJ2-7	TRBV28	TGTGCCAGCAGTTTAAGTGGACAGGGGGTCAGGGGAGAGCAGTACTTC	CASSLSGQGVRGEQYF
.	.	TRBJ2-1	TRBV18	TGTGCCAGCTCACCACCAAAATCAGGACTTTACAATGAGCAGTTCTTC	CASSPPKSGLYNEQFF
TRBD1	few	TRBJ2-7	TRBV19	TGTGCCAGTAGTATGGACAGGGGGACCTACGAGCAGTACTTC	CASSMDRGTYEQYF
.	.	TRBJ2-5	TRBV6-1	TGTGCCAGCAGTGAGAGGGGGGGCCAAGAGACCCAGTACTTC	CASSERGGQETQYF
.	.	TRBJ2-3	TRBV5-1	TGCGCCAGCAGCTTGGACCTCCCAGCAGATACGCAGTATTTT	CASSLDLPADTQYF
TRBD1	.	TRBJ1-6	TRBV11-3	TGTGCCGAATACAGGGGGCGCGCGGAGATTTCACCCCTCCACTTT	CAEYRGRAEISPLHF
.	.	TRBJ2-7	TRBV7-9	TGTGCCAGCAGCCCGGGGCGGGACATTTTCGCCCCGAATTCCGAGCAGTACTTC	CASSPGRDIFAPNSEQYF
TRBD1	.	TRBJ2-3	TRBV29-1	TGCAGCTTCGGAGACAGGGGGCGCGGCACAGATACGCAGTATTTT	CSFGDRGRGTDTQYF
.	.	TRBJ2-7	TRBV6-1	TGTGCCAGCAGTCTGGGCGGGGCGGGTATCTACGAGCAGTACTTC	CASSLGGAGIYEQYF
.	.	TRBJ2-1	TRBV28	TGTGCCAGCAGTTTCTACGCCTCGGAACGGCAGTTCTTC	CASSFYASERQFF